Sequencing of this TCR beta chain was carried out in a study of neurological immune-mediated disorders. Where libraries were unsorted, they were derived from 2 million PBMCs stored at -80 degrees C. The method for making cDNA was 5'RACE, and it used 10-nucleotide random UMIs. TCRdb itself ran the 5' RACE reads through MiXCR, one entry per CDR3 protein. This table holds about 40,000 distinct CDR3 sequences, roughly 14% found once. Germline V gene lookup returns CDR1 SGHNT and CDR2 YYREEE (reference sequence). CDR3 size: 15 residues. V lost 3 bases, J lost 2 bases, and 4 bases stayed unmatched. Study-level points and caveats: Expanded clones shared no identical CDR3 amino acid sequences across subjects, which suggested private TCR-beta repertoires in all groups.

This clonotype was detected a few times. What it binds is not known. The receptor was isolated from a woman aged 50 to 60 with HTLV-1-associated myelopathy (HAM/TSP). The V gene is TRBV5-4, the J gene TRBJ2-1; TRBD1 matches 8 bases. The sequencing sample was made of PBMCs. CDR3 bases: TGTGCCAGCAGCTCCGGACAGGGAACCTACAATGAGCAGTTCTTC. Protein: CASSSGQGTYNEQFF.